A single sample gave rise to the 5 T cell receptor beta chains below, sequenced in a study of CD8+CD57+ T cells in acquired aplastic anemia. For CDR3 and TCR beta VDJ profiling, genomic DNA was the template used. TCRdb reprocessed the reads via MiXCR and lists one record per CDR3 protein. There are 250,000 to 350,000 distinct CDR3 sequences in the sample; 50% to 65% occur only once, and roughly 1.2% lies in the top ten. In patients chosen for sequencing, flow cytometry had shown CD8+CD57+ cell expansion. The sequenced material came from sorted CD4+, CD8+, or CD8+CD57+ T cells (not recorded which) from PBMCs. The receptors were sampled from a human donor with aplastic anemia.

On this clonotype: The junction differs from germline at one of its ends, possibly a read error. This chain links TRBV4-1 with TRBJ1-1; D is possibly TRBD1 (6 bases). The germline V gene has CDR1 MGHRA and CDR2 YSYEKL. The length of the CDR3 is 15 residues. The DNA for the CDR3 is TGCGCCAGCAGCCAAGATCCCCAGGGGAGGACTGAGGCTTTCTTT. It translates to CASSQDPQGRTEAFF.

V usage is TRBV2 and J usage is TRBJ2-7; D is ambiguous. Trimming took 4 bases from V and 6 from J, leaving 10 bases between them. Per germline, CDR1 SNHLY and CDR2 FYNNEI. The CDR3 runs 12 residues. CDR3 amino acids: CASSVSWSEQYF. The CDR3 nucleotides are TGTGCCAGCAGTGTTAGCTGGAGCGAGCAGTACTTC.

The rearrangement links TRBV6-4 to TRBJ1-6; D gene ambiguous. The V and J ends lost 4 bases and 9 bases respectively, with 10 bases between them. Germline V gene sequence: CDR1 MRHNA, CDR2 SNTAGT. The CDR3 has 13 amino acids. The CDR3 coding sequence is TGTGCCAGCAGTGTGTCAGAAACTTCACCCCTCCACTTT. Its translation is CASSVSETSPLHF.

DNA of the CDR3: TGCGCCAGCAGCTTGGTAGGGGAACATGGCTACACCTTC. It encodes CASSLVGEHGYTF. The V call is TRBV5-1, the J call TRBJ1-2, with D perhaps TRBD1 (5 bases). There are 13 residues in the CDR3. V lost 0 bases and J lost 6, with 9 bases in between. Germline lookup yields CDR1 SGHRS and CDR2 YFSETQ.

In regard to this clonotype: The junction does not match germline at one end; this may be a read error. The genes are TRBV10-1 and TRBJ1-6, with 9 nucleotides matching TRBD1. Germline V gene data show CDR1 as WNHNN and CDR2 as SYGVQD (reference sequence). This CDR3 spans 14 amino acids. The CDR3 DNA reads TGTGCCAGCAGAACCGGGACAGGGTATTCACCCCTCCACTTT. Amino acids: CASRTGTGYSPLHF.